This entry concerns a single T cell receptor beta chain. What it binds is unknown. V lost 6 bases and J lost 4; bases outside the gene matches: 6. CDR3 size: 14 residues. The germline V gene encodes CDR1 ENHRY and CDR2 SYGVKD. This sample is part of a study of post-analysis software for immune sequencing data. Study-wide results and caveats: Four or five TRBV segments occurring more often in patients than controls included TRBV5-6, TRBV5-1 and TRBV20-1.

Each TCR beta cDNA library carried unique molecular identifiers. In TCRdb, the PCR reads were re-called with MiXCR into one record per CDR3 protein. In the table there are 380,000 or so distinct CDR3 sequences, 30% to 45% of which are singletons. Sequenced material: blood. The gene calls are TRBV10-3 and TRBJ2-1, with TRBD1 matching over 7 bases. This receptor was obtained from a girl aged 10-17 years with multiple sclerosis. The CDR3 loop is CAIRVTGVYNEQFF. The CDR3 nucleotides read TGTGCCATCAGGGTAACAGGGGTTTACAATGAGCAGTTCTTC.